The 20 T cell receptor beta chains listed next were all sequenced from one sample in a study of shared clonotypes between healthy human individuals. Some clones are missing from TCRdb's copy, which holds only in-frame ones; the method was immunoSEQ multiplex PCR. The repertoire includes approximately 2.1 million clones, approximately 95% of them detected once, and 0.35% to 0.5% sits in the top ten. Sequencing input: naive CD4+ T cells from PBMCs. Subset described: CD45RA+ positively selected. The source of these receptors is a man younger than 30 in good health. Some clones in this sample may be carry-over from other donors' samples.

The V and J genes are TRBV7-2 and TRBJ2-7; no definite D call. Germline lookup yields CDR1 SGHTA and CDR2 FQGNSA. CDR3 length: 13 amino acids. The V gene lost 4 bases and the J gene lost 3 bases, with 10 bases spanning the gap. CDR3: CASSSTHIYEQYF. The CDR3 nucleotides read TGTGCCAGCAGCTCCACCCACATCTACGAGCAGTACTTC.

The chain couples TRBV30 to TRBJ1-1; TRBD1 matches 7 bases. This CDR3 has 13 residues. Germline lookup yields CDR1 GTSNPN and CDR2 SVGIG (reference sequence). Trimming removed 0 bases from V and 9 bases from J; junction bases left unmatched: 7. The CDR3 nucleotides are TGTGCCTGGAGTGTATCATGGGACAGAAAAGCTTTCTTT. Translation gives CAWSVSWDRKAFF.

This chain links TRBV28 with TRBJ1-2, with D uncertain. CDR3 length equals 14 residues. Germline CDR1 is MDHEN and CDR2 is SYDVKM. Trimming pared 3 bases from V and 4 bases from J, leaving 12 bases between. The CDR3 region has the DNA TGTGCCAGCAGTTTTGTCGGGGAGATCTATGGCTACACCTTC. Residues: CASSFVGEIYGYTF.

This chain links TRBV16 with TRBJ2-7; TRBD1 matches at 7 bases. The ends lost 0 bases at V and 2 bases at J; junction bases unmatched: 7. Germline lookup yields CDR1 KGHSY and CDR2 FQNENV. This CDR3 contains 16 residues. The CDR3 DNA reads as TGTGCCAGCAGCCAATCTCGCGACAGGGTCGCCTACGAGCAGTACTTC. This codes for CASSQSRDRVAYEQYF.

This sequence joins TRBV19 and TRBJ1-4; D perhaps matches TRBD1 (6 bases). V lost 7 bases, J lost 7 bases, and 16 bases lay in between. The CDR3 is 14 amino acids. Per the germline V gene, CDR1 is LNHDA and CDR2 is SQIVND (reference sequence). CDR3 residues: CASNGRRGGEKLFF. The CDR3 coding sequence is TGTGCCAGTAATGGACGGAGAGGGGGTGAAAAACTGTTTTTT.

This sequence joins TRBV23-1 and TRBJ2-2; possibly TRBD1 for D (6 bases). TRBV23-1 is identified as an open reading frame with a role that is uncertain. The CDR3 is 14 amino acids. Trimming pared 11 bases from V and 1 base from J, leaving 14 bases between. The CDR3 region has the DNA TGCGCCGTCTGGACAGTCGTGAACACCGGGGAGCTGTTTTTT. Its protein product is CAVWTVVNTGELFF.

The chain carries TRBV28 and TRBJ2-7; 11 bases are shared with TRBD2. Germline CDR1 is MDHEN and CDR2 is SYDVKM. CDR3 length: 16 residues. Losses at the gene ends were 5 bases for V and 1 base for J; bases not matched to a gene: 7. The CDR3 spells CASSLPTSGKSYEQYF. As DNA, the CDR3 is TGTGCCAGCAGTCTACCGACTAGCGGGAAATCCTACGAGCAGTACTTC. The variable domain in full, with the rest retrieved from reference TRBV28 and TRBJ2-7, is DVKVTQSSRYLVKRTGEKVFLECVQDMDHENMFWYRQDPGLGLRLIYFSYDVKMKEKGDIPEGYSVSREKKERFSLILESASTNQTSMYLCASSLPTSGKSYEQYFGPGTRLTVT.

This chain joins TRBV7-3 and TRBJ2-5, with a possible D match to TRBD2 (6 bases). This CDR3 has 13 amino acids. The V gene lost 5 bases and the J gene lost 5 bases, with 12 bases spanning the gap. Germline V gene lookup returns CDR1 SGHTA and CDR2 FQGTGA. The CDR3 nucleotides read TGTGCCAGCAGCCTCGGGACTCTGGAGACCCAGTACTTC. Its translation: CASSLGTLETQYF.

V is TRBV7-2 and J is TRBJ1-5; unclear D gene. There are 12 residues in the CDR3. Trimming pared 5 bases from V and 6 bases from J, leaving 8 bases between. The germline V gene has CDR1 SGHTA and CDR2 FQGNSA. The CDR3 DNA sequence: TGTGCCAGCAGCCCCTTCGGTCAGCCCCAGCATTTT. Its translation: CASSPFGQPQHF.

The chain recombines TRBV9 with TRBJ1-4; maybe TRBD1 (5 bases). CDR1 is SGDLS, CDR2 YYNGEE, per germline. The CDR3 totals 18 residues. Between the trimmed V and J ends, which lost 4 bases and 1 base, there was a span of 20 bases. The CDR3 DNA reads TGTGCCAGCAGCAAACGACAGAGAGGATCTGGAACTAATGAAAAACTGTTTTTT. As protein: CASSKRQRGSGTNEKLFF.

V gene TRBV5-1 combines with J gene TRBJ1-5; 8 bases agree with TRBD1. Per germline, CDR1 SGHRS and CDR2 YFSETQ. This CDR3 spans 16 amino acids. J lost 0 bases, V lost 4 bases, and 6 bases had no gene match. The CDR3 DNA reads as TGCGCCAGCAGCGCTGGACAGGGCGATAGCAATCAGCCCCAGCATTTT. Encoded protein: CASSAGQGDSNQPQHF.

V is TRBV2 and J is TRBJ1-5; D remains ambiguous. Germline CDR1 and CDR2: SNHLY and FYNNEI. Trimming took 5 bases from V and 4 from J, leaving 6 bases between them. CDR3 length: 12 amino acids. In DNA form, the CDR3 reads TGTGCCAGCAGTCTTGTAAATCAGCCCCAGCATTTT. It codes for CASSLVNQPQHF.

This chain connects TRBV5-1 to TRBJ1-5; D might be TRBD1 (6 bases). The CDR3 runs to 13 residues. V dropped 7 bases and J dropped 3 bases, with 11 bases sitting between them. The germline V gene has CDR1 SGHRS and CDR2 YFSETQ. DNA of the CDR3: TGCGCCAGCCAGGCAGGGGACAATCAGCCCCAGCATTTT. This codes for CASQAGDNQPQHF.

This chain uses TRBV9 with TRBJ2-1, with D perhaps matching TRBD2 (6 bases). Germline V lookup: CDR1 SGDLS, CDR2 YYNGEE. V shed 6 bases and J shed 6 bases, with 19 bases lying between them. The CDR3 has 15 residues. This CDR3 reads CASTLTSFPTNEQFF. DNA of the CDR3: TGTGCCAGCACCCTGACTAGTTTCCCCACCAATGAGCAGTTCTTC.

The rearrangement joins TRBV5-1 to TRBJ1-4; TRBD1 matches 7 bases. Per germline, CDR1 SGHRS and CDR2 YFSETQ. The length of the CDR3 is 16 residues. The trim removed 4 bases at V and 4 bases at J, leaving 10 bases unmatched. The CDR3 nucleotides are TGCGCCAGCAGCCCGGGACAGACCATTCTTAATGAAAAACTGTTTTTT. Protein product: CASSPGQTILNEKLFF.

This chain connects TRBV9 to TRBJ1-1; D gene uncertain. Germline V gene sequence: CDR1 SGDLS, CDR2 YYNGEE. The CDR3 covers 13 residues. V was shortened by 0 bases and J by 4 bases, with 7 bases between the two germline ends. CDR3 nucleotide sequence: TGTGCCAGCAGCGTAGACGGGCCCACTGAAGCTTTCTTT. Protein sequence: CASSVDGPTEAFF.

The J gene is TRBJ1-4, the V gene TRBV5-1, with 9 bases lining up with TRBD1. V was clipped by 3 bases and J by 7 bases; unmatched bases: 7. This CDR3 is 15 amino acids long. In germline, CDR1 is SGHRS, CDR2 YFSETQ. The CDR3: CASSWATGGSEKLFF. CDR3 coding DNA: TGCGCCAGCAGCTGGGCGACAGGGGGTAGTGAAAAACTGTTTTTT.

Of note for this clone: This same CDR3 is encoded by further DNA sequences in the sample. This chain uses TRBV7-3 with TRBJ1-1, with a tentative D call TRBD1 (5 bases). Germline CDR1 SGHTA, CDR2 FQGTGA. Trimming took off 5 bases at V and 0 bases at J, with 10 bases between the two ends. This CDR3 is 14 amino acids long. The CDR3 DNA is TGTGCCAGCAGCCCGCAGGGTATGAACACTGAAGCTTTCTTT. It translates to CASSPQGMNTEAFF. Complete variable domain (other parts from reference TRBV7-3 and TRBJ1-1): GAGVSQTPSNKVTEKGKYVELRCDPISGHTALYWYRQSLGQGPEFLIYFQGTGAADDSGLPNDRFFAVRPEGSVSTLKIQRTERGDSAVYLCASSPQGMNTEAFFGQGTRLTVV.

This rearrangement joins TRBV27 to TRBJ1-1; D might be TRBD1 (6 bases). The CDR3 totals 13 residues. V shed 8 bases and J shed 1 base, with 11 bases lying between them. Germline lookup yields CDR1 MNHEY and CDR2 SMNVEV (reference sequence). Here the CDR3 reads CASAGAWNTEAFF. Here the CDR3 DNA reads TGTGCCAGCGCGGGGGCGTGGAACACTGAAGCTTTCTTT.

This chain links TRBV18 with TRBJ1-5; the match to TRBD1 covers 12 bases. This CDR3 has 15 amino acids. Germline loops: CDR1 KGHSH, CDR2 LQKENI. V was clipped by 3 bases and J by 6 bases; unmatched bases: 3. The CDR3 DNA follows: TGTGCCAGCTCACCCGGGACAGGGGGCGGTCAGCCCCAGCATTTT. As protein: CASSPGTGGGQPQHF.